The clone carrying this T cell receptor (beta chain) was counted a single time. The source of the sample is a study of blood T cell dynamics during melanoma immunotherapy. Time point specified: week 3, after first cycle of checkpoint inhibitor. Response was assessed by RECIST 1.1 at 12 weeks, except a couple of rapid progressors. DNA loading was fixed at about 0.35 ug for all bulk PBMC samples. Clones were sequenced by immunoSEQ multiplex PCR, and TCRdb holds only the in-frame ones, with some missing. The sample has approximately 14,000 clones; 80% to 95% are singletons. V was cut by 0 bases and J by 3 bases, with 12 bases left in between. The germline CDR1 and CDR2 sequences are MNHNY and SVGAGI (reference sequence). This CDR3 spans 15 amino acids.

The sequencing used blood, collected from a patient treated with checkpoint blockade. The J gene is TRBJ2-7, the V gene TRBV6-6; TRBD1 might be the D (5 bases). The receptor was derived from a human donor with melanoma. The CDR3 protein is CASSYSSGQGYEQYF. CDR3 DNA: TGTGCCAGCAGTTACTCCTCTGGGCAGGGCTACGAGCAGTACTTC.